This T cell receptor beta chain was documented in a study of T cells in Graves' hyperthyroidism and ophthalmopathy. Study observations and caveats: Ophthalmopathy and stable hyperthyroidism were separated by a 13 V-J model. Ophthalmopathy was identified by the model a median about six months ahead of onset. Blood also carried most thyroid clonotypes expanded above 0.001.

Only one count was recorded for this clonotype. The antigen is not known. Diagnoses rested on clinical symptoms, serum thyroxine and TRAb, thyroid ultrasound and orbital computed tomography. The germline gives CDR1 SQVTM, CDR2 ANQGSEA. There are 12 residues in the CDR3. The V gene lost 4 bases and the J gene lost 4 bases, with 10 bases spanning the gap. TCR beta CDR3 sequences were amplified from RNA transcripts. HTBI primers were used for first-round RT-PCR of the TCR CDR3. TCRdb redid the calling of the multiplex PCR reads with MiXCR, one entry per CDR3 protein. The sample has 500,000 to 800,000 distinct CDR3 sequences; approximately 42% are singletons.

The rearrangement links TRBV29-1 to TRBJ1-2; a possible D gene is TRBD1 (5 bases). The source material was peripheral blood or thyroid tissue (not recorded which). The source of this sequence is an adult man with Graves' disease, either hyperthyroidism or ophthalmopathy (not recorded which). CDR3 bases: TGCAGCGTTGTTGGGGGACCCTATGGCTACACCTTC. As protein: CSVVGGPYGYTF.